This record concerns one TCR beta chain sequence. The sample comes from a study of blood T cell repertoires in COVID-19. At the level of the study: There were acute and convalescent COVID-19 samples, and they came from the United States, Italy and Spain. Sources were T cells, B-cell-depleted T cells, or PBMCs; the material itself was cDNA or gDNA.

TCRdb's table, derived via immunoSEQ multiplex PCR, lists solely in-frame clones and lacks some. Altogether around 160,000 clones are present, over 80% being singletons, with the ten largest covering roughly 2.9%. Trimming left V 3 bases short and J 6 bases short, with 9 bases between. Germline V gene lookup returns CDR1 KGHSH and CDR2 LQKENI. CDR3 size: 14 residues. The sample was peripheral blood. The V call is TRBV18, the J call TRBJ1-6, with D uncertain. The sequence came from a woman aged 40 to 50 with active or convalescent COVID-19. DNA of the CDR3: TGTGCCAGCTCACCGGCAGGTCTTAATTCACCCCTCCACTTT. Translation: CASSPAGLNSPLHF.